The source of this T cell receptor (beta chain) is a study of human T cells and chemical hapten exposure. Study-wide findings and caveats: Correlating positively with patch test score were the PT1 expanded TCR counts.

Individual cDNA molecules in this library carried unique molecular identifiers. TCRdb re-analysed the RACE reads in MiXCR, keeping a single row per CDR3 protein. The sample lists about 360,000 distinct CDR3 sequences; 5.5% to 8% were seen once. V was clipped by 5 bases and J by 0 bases, with 14 bases between them. CDR1 MNHEY and CDR2 SVGEGT come from the germline V gene. There are 16 residues in the CDR3. This clonotype was seen a few times. What it binds is not known. Specified time point: patch test 1, 2 weeks after DPC sensitization. Regarding treatment: therapeutic diphenylcyclopropenone sensitization with weekly scalp DPC. Alopecia patients between 18 and 70 years old and suitable for DPC were used as donors. Total RNA came from unfractionated whole blood.

V usage is TRBV6-2 or TRBV6-3 and J usage is TRBJ1-5; TRBD1 is a possible D gene (6 bases). This specimen consisted of whole blood, obtained in connection with sensitization to the hapten diphenylcyclopropenone (DPC). The receptor was isolated from a woman in her late teens or twenties with alopecia areata. Some clones in this sample may be carry-over from other donors' samples. This CDR3 is CASSPYRAVSNQPQHF. For the CDR3, the DNA is TGTGCCAGCAGTCCTTACAGGGCTGTTAGCAATCAGCCCCAGCATTTT.